The 14 T cell receptor beta chains reported below all come from one sample, sequenced in a study of blood T cell repertoires in COVID-19. Method: immunoSEQ multiplex PCR; TCRdb's copy keeps in-frame clones and lacks some. Among approximately 330,000 clones listed, 85% to 90% were seen once. The sequenced material came from peripheral blood. These TCRs come from a woman aged 50 to 65 with active or convalescent COVID-19.

The chain employs TRBV7-2 and TRBJ1-4; D perhaps matches TRBD1 (5 bases). The CDR3 is 14 residues long. Trimming removed 5 bases at V and 7 bases at J, with 14 bases between. From germline, CDR1 is SGHTA and CDR2 FQGNSA. The CDR3 DNA reads TGTGCCAGCAGCATCGACAGCGTACGTGAAAAACTGTTTTTT. Its translation is CASSIDSVREKLFF.

This chain uses TRBV3-1 (or the pseudogene TRBV3-2) with TRBJ2-5; maybe TRBD2 (5 bases). Germline lookup yields CDR1 LGHDT and CDR2 YNNKEL (reference sequence). Trimming took 0 bases from V and 5 from J, leaving 22 bases between them. The CDR3 is 18 residues long. Here the CDR3 reads CASSQDRSSGSGSETQYF. The CDR3 DNA sequence: TGTGCCAGCAGCCAAGATCGATCCTCAGGTTCGGGGAGCGAGACCCAGTACTTC.

CDR3 in amino acids: CASSRLAGGTSGNEQFF. The CDR3 DNA reads TGCGCCAGCAGCCGATTAGCGGGCGGGACGTCTGGGAATGAGCAGTTCTTC. The chain has TRBV4-3 and TRBJ2-1, with 7 bases lining up with TRBD2. The trim removed 4 bases at V and 7 bases at J, leaving 16 bases unmatched. This CDR3 has 17 amino acids. Per the germline V gene, CDR1 is LGHNA and CDR2 is YSLEER.

The chain combines TRBV6-2 or TRBV6-3 with TRBJ1-1; 9 nucleotides agree with TRBD1. The V gene end was trimmed by 5 bases and the J gene end by 1 base; junction bases not matched to a gene: 2. Germline V gene data show CDR1 as MNHEY and CDR2 as SVGEGT. The CDR3 loop spans 14 amino acids. The CDR3 nucleotides read TGTGCCAGCAGTAAGGACAGGGGGAACACTGAAGCTTTCTTT. Protein product: CASSKDRGNTEAFF.

The chain uses TRBV30 and TRBJ1-1; TRBD1 matches 7 bases. V was clipped by 2 bases and J by 1 base; unmatched bases: 7. Germline CDR1 is GTSNPN and CDR2 is SVGIG (reference sequence). The CDR3 contains 15 residues. CDR3 loop: CAWSRGPGGNTEAFF. For the CDR3, the DNA is TGTGCCTGGAGTCGGGGGCCAGGGGGGAACACTGAAGCTTTCTTT.

Written as DNA, the CDR3 is TGCGCCAGCAGCCCTGGGACAGGGGGCGGCTACACCTTC. Its translation: CASSPGTGGGYTF. The V call is TRBV4-3, the J call TRBJ1-2, with 12 bases matching TRBD1. CDR3 length: 13 residues. V gave up 4 bases and J gave up 8 bases; unmatched junction bases: 2. Germline V CDR1 and CDR2: LGHNA, YSLEER.

The V call is TRBV30, the J call TRBJ1-5; 7 nucleotides align to TRBD1. CDR3 length equals 13 residues. Germline loops: CDR1 GTSNPN, CDR2 SVGIG (reference sequence). Unmatched junction bases numbered 4, after V lost 5 bases and J lost 3 bases. CDR3 in amino acids: CAWGRGINQPQHF. The CDR3 bases are TGTGCCTGGGGCAGGGGGATCAATCAGCCCCAGCATTTT.

The V and J genes are TRBV6-5 and TRBJ1-5; D unclear. Germline V CDR1 and CDR2: MNHEY, SVGAGI. This CDR3 has 13 amino acids. Trimming removed 0 bases from V and 7 bases from J, with 7 bases in between. In DNA form, the CDR3 reads TGTGCCAGCAGTTACTCGAACAACCAGCCCCAGCATTTT. Amino acids: CASSYSNNQPQHF.

The V and J genes are TRBV9 and TRBJ2-7; 7 nucleotides match TRBD1. Germline lookup yields CDR1 SGDLS and CDR2 YYNGEE. The length of the CDR3 is 14 residues. V trimming: 3 bases; J trimming: 2 bases; junction bases outside the gene matches: 5. This CDR3 reads CASSASGTAYEQYF. The CDR3 coding sequence is TGTGCCAGCAGCGCATCCGGGACAGCCTACGAGCAGTACTTC.

A single count supports this clone. The chain employs TRBV6-2 or TRBV6-3 and TRBJ2-1; 10 bases line up with TRBD1. Germline V gene data show CDR1 as MNHEY and CDR2 as SVGEGT. This CDR3 has 16 amino acids. V dropped 5 bases and J dropped 4; count of bases not matched to a gene: 8. The DNA of the CDR3 is TGTGCCAGCAGTGTCCACCGGGACAGGGGTTACAATGAGCAGTTCTTC. This sequence encodes CASSVHRDRGYNEQFF.

This chain links TRBV5-4 with TRBJ2-2; the match to TRBD2 covers 13 bases. V shed 6 bases and J 7 bases; nucleotides not matched to a gene: 9. CDR3 length equals 16 residues. Germline-derived CDR1 and CDR2 are SGHNT and YYREEE (reference sequence). CDR3 in amino acids: CASTPSTSGRGGELFF. DNA for the CDR3: TGTGCCAGCACCCCGTCAACTAGCGGGAGGGGCGGGGAGCTGTTTTTT.

The CDR3 spells CASAVAGVSVQYF. The CDR3 DNA is TGTGCCAGCGCGGTAGCGGGAGTCTCGGTGCAGTACTTC. The V and J genes are TRBV7-6 and TRBJ2-7; TRBD2 agrees at 9 bases. In germline, CDR1 is SGHVS, CDR2 FNYEAQ. The CDR3 has 13 amino acids. The ends lost 8 bases at V and 9 bases at J; junction bases unmatched: 11.

The chain employs TRBV3-1 (or the pseudogene TRBV3-2) and TRBJ1-2, with D possibly TRBD1 on 6 matching bases. The CDR3 has 15 amino acids. The germline V and J ends were trimmed by 4 bases and 0 bases, with 12 bases remaining between them. Per the germline V gene, CDR1 is LGHDT and CDR2 is YNNKEL (reference sequence). This CDR3 is CASSRWDTANYGYTF. CDR3 bases: TGTGCCAGCAGCCGATGGGACACTGCTAACTATGGCTACACCTTC.

The V gene is TRBV28, the J gene TRBJ2-1; 13 bases match TRBD2. Germline V gene sequence: CDR1 MDHEN, CDR2 SYDVKM. The CDR3 length is 15 residues. V lost 5 bases and J lost 7; bases outside the gene matches: 5. The CDR3 region is CASSLTSGRANEQFF. As DNA, the CDR3 is TGTGCCAGCAGTCTCACTAGCGGGAGGGCGAATGAGCAGTTCTTC.